This T cell receptor (beta chain) was retrieved from a study of blood T cell repertoires in COVID-19. Whole-study context: Samples of COVID-19 (acute and convalescent) were obtained from the United States, Italy and Spain.

V gave up 4 bases and J gave up 8 bases, with 14 bases separating them. The CDR3 runs to 13 residues. Germline assignment: CDR1 MNHEY and CDR2 SMNVEV (reference sequence). Study processing details: Estimated nucleated cell counts came from reference gene primer amplification. Assay: immunoSEQ multiplex PCR; the TCRdb copy retains only in-frame clones and omits some. V and J calls and clone size are as listed in that table; D and trimming were resolved from the DNA. Among some 510,000 clones, around 89% were seen once, and the ten largest hold approximately 2%. The sequence derives from a woman aged 40 to 49 who had recovered from COVID-19. Sequencing input: PBMCs or T cells enriched from blood (not recorded which). The chain has TRBV27 and TRBJ1-2; tentatively, D is TRBD1 (6 bases). Written as DNA, the CDR3 is TGTGCCAGCAGTTACAGGGATTCGAGGGGCTACACCTTC. Its translation is CASSYRDSRGYTF.